This T cell receptor (beta chain) is from a study of siplizumab effects on memory and regulatory T cells. The CDR3 covers 17 residues. V gave up 4 bases and J gave up 1 base; unmatched junction bases: 8. Germline V gene lookup returns CDR1 LGHNA and CDR2 YSLEER. Assay: immunoSEQ multiplex PCR; the TCRdb copy retains only in-frame clones and omits some. The sample lists tens of thousands of clones, approximately 95% occurring once. The sequence was obtained from a human donor in good health. Sequencing input: CD8+ T cells sorted from blood. The V call is TRBV4-3, the J call TRBJ2-2; 8 bases agree with TRBD1. Here the CDR3 DNA reads TGCGCCAGCAGCCCCATCAGAGGGACAGGGAACACCGGGGAGCTGTTTTTT. Protein sequence: CASSPIRGTGNTGELFF.